This TCR beta chain is from a study of response to subunit inactivated influenza vaccine. V lost 6 bases to trimming and J lost 3 bases, with 18 bases between them. CDR1 is SGHAT, CDR2 FQNNGV, per germline. The CDR3 is 15 amino acids. MiXCR, applied by TCRdb to the RT-PCR reads, yields one record per CDR3 protein. Among about 570,000 distinct CDR3 sequences listed, 11% were seen once. These data were also reused for a study on T cells expressing NK-cell markers. That investigation notes: 5'RACE template switching with UMIs produced the TCR beta cDNA.

The clonotype comes from a man between 45 and 60 years old who received an inactivated influenza vaccine. V gene TRBV11-2 combines with J gene TRBJ2-7, with D perhaps TRBD2 (6 bases). The source material was PBMCs from blood, sampled on the day of vaccination. CDR3 nucleotide sequence: TGTGCCAGCAGGACCGCCGGGACTGGGGACTACGAGCAGTACTTC. It codes for CASRTAGTGDYEQYF.